This entry lists 17 T cell receptor beta chains sequenced from one sample in a study of cytotoxic CD8 clonotypes in ibrutinib-treated CLL. The repertoire was sequenced with immunoSEQ multiplex PCR; TCRdb's copy has only in-frame clones and lacks some. The data contain about 330,000 clones, over 55% of them seen just once; the ten biggest clones take up roughly 6%. Source: PBMCs, taken after 36 months of ibrutinib treatment. All receptors come from a human donor with chronic lymphocytic leukemia.

The rearrangement links TRBV7-2 to TRBJ2-5; D unresolved. This CDR3 region has 12 residues. The V end lost 1 base, the J end lost 4 bases, and 4 bases lay between the germline ends. Germline CDR1 SGHTA, CDR2 FQGNSA. CDR3: CASSLVSETQYF. The CDR3 DNA sequence: TGTGCCAGCAGCTTAGTCTCAGAGACCCAGTACTTC.

The chain recombines TRBV2 with TRBJ2-7, with D unresolved. This CDR3 has 10 residues. Trimming removed 5 bases at V and 5 bases at J, with 4 bases between. Germline lookup yields CDR1 SNHLY and CDR2 FYNNEI. CDR3 in amino acids: CASSPNEQYF. The CDR3 DNA is TGTGCCAGCAGTCCGAACGAGCAGTACTTC.

This chain links TRBV6-6 with TRBJ2-1; D is ambiguous. Deletions cut 4 bases from V and 8 bases from J, with 12 bases between. Germline CDR1 and CDR2: MNHNY and SVGAGI (reference sequence). The CDR3 extends over 13 amino acids. The chain's CDR3 is CASSLSSQHEQFF. DNA for the CDR3: TGTGCCAGCAGTTTGAGTAGCCAGCATGAGCAGTTCTTC.

The chain recombines TRBV7-8 with TRBJ2-7, with 7 bases identical to TRBD1. The CDR3 runs to 14 residues. V shed 5 bases, J shed 2 bases, and the junction held 6 bases outside the gene matches. Per the germline V gene, CDR1 is SGHVS and CDR2 is FQNEAQ. DNA for the CDR3: TGTGCCAGCAGCCCCTTCGGGACAGCCTACGAGCAGTACTTC. Protein sequence: CASSPFGTAYEQYF.

This chain links TRBV9 with TRBJ1-2; 7 nucleotides match TRBD1. Losses at the gene ends were 3 bases for V and 1 base for J; bases not matched to a gene: 9. CDR1 is SGDLS, CDR2 YYNGEE, per germline. The CDR3 is made up of 16 amino acids. The chain's CDR3 is CASSALDRPFNYGYTF. In DNA, the CDR3 is TGTGCCAGCAGCGCCCTGGACAGGCCTTTTAACTATGGCTACACCTTC.

This sequence joins TRBV9 and TRBJ2-4; the match to TRBD1 covers 9 bases. Germline trimming cut 3 bases from V and 9 bases from J; bases unmatched to any gene: 13. Germline V CDR1 and CDR2: SGDLS, YYNGEE. This CDR3 has 16 amino acids. The CDR3 nucleotides read TGTGCCAGCAGCGATCCAACAGGGGGCATCGGCGGCATTCAGTACTTC. Encoded protein: CASSDPTGGIGGIQYF.

The rearrangement uses TRBV5-1 and TRBJ2-5; D not resolved. CDR1 and CDR2 (germline): SGHRS, YFSETQ. Trimming took off 1 base at V and 3 bases at J, with 10 bases between the two ends. The CDR3 consists of 14 residues. CDR3 protein: CASSLIGLEETQYF. The CDR3 DNA follows: TGCGCCAGCAGCTTGATTGGCCTCGAAGAGACCCAGTACTTC.

About this clone itself: This CDR3 is also generated by other DNA sequences in the sample. This chain connects TRBV7-2 to TRBJ2-7, with unresolved D. The length of the CDR3 is 14 residues. The V and J ends lost 2 bases and 3 bases respectively, with 11 bases between them. The V gene's germline CDR1 is SGHTA and CDR2 FQGNSA. In DNA, the CDR3 is TGTGCCAGCAGCTTACGAGGCAGGATCTACGAGCAGTACTTC. Protein sequence: CASSLRGRIYEQYF.

This rearrangement joins TRBV11-2 to TRBJ1-2; 8 bases fit TRBD1. CDR3 length equals 14 residues. Trimming cost V 5 bases and J 8 bases; bases outside gene matches: 10. The germline V gene encodes CDR1 SGHAT and CDR2 FQNNGV. The CDR3 protein is CASSQTDRVWGYTF. CDR3 coding DNA: TGTGCCAGCAGCCAAACGGACAGGGTTTGGGGCTACACCTTC.

This clone was seen only a few times. The J gene is TRBJ1-2, the V gene TRBV19; possibly TRBD1 for D (6 bases). Trimming left V 8 bases short and J 6 bases short, with 13 bases between. This CDR3 comprises 12 residues. The germline CDR1 and CDR2 sequences are LNHDA and SQIVND (reference sequence). The CDR3 protein is CASLRDINGYTF. DNA of the CDR3: TGTGCCAGTCTCCGGGACATCAATGGCTACACCTTC. Variable domain in full (rest from reference TRBV19 and TRBJ1-2): DGGITQSPKYLFRKEGQNVTLSCEQNLNHDAMYWYRQDPGQGLRLIYYSQIVNDFQKGDIAEGYSVSREKKESFPLTVTSAQKNPTAFYLCASLRDINGYTFGSGTRLTVV.

This chain connects TRBV4-3 to TRBJ2-1; no reliable D call. Germline V lookup: CDR1 LGHNA, CDR2 YSLEER. The CDR3 runs to 15 residues. Deletions cut 0 bases from V and 10 bases from J, with 16 bases between. The CDR3 DNA is TGCGCCAGCAGCCAAGATAGGACCCCGGTCGGCGAGCAGTTCTTC. It codes for CASSQDRTPVGEQFF.

The V and J genes are TRBV7-8 and TRBJ1-4, with 10 bases aligning to TRBD1. Germline trimming cut 5 bases from V and 8 bases from J; bases unmatched to any gene: 8. Germline V gene lookup returns CDR1 SGHVS and CDR2 FQNEAQ. The CDR3 spans 15 residues. The CDR3: CASSTRQGAREKLFF. The CDR3 nucleotides are TGTGCCAGCAGCACCCGACAGGGGGCGAGGGAAAAACTGTTTTTT.

The chain joins TRBV29-1 to TRBJ2-7; 9 bases align to TRBD1. CDR3 length: 13 amino acids. Trimming took 4 bases from V and 3 from J; bases not matched to a gene: 4. Germline CDR1 and CDR2: SQVTM and ANQGSEA. In nucleotides, the CDR3 is TGCAGCGTTGGCGGGACAGGGTTCTACGAGCAGTACTTC. Its translation: CSVGGTGFYEQYF.

This sequence joins TRBV6-6 and TRBJ2-7; no firm D call. This CDR3 is built from 15 residues. Trimming took off 0 bases at V and 0 bases at J, with 9 bases between the two ends. The germline gives CDR1 MNHNY, CDR2 SVGAGI (reference sequence). The CDR3 spells CASSYSLGFSYEQYF. The CDR3 coding sequence is TGTGCCAGCAGTTACTCGCTGGGTTTCTCCTACGAGCAGTACTTC.

The gene calls are TRBV10-3 and TRBJ1-5; TRBD1 matches at 9 bases. The CDR3 has 15 residues. Per germline, CDR1 ENHRY and CDR2 SYGVKD. Trimming took 6 bases from V and 2 from J; bases not matched to a gene: 5. For the CDR3, the DNA is TGTGCCATCAGCGGGACAGGGTTTCGCAATCAGCCCCAGCATTTT. Amino acids: CAISGTGFRNQPQHF.

V usage is TRBV15 and J usage is TRBJ2-7; 7 bases agree with TRBD2. The V segment lost 1 base and the J segment 2 bases; nucleotides outside the gene matches: 2. CDR3 length: 14 residues. The V gene's germline CDR1 is LNHNV and CDR2 YYDKDF (reference sequence). CDR3 region: CATSRGLAPYEQYF. The DNA of the CDR3 is TGTGCCACCAGCAGAGGACTAGCCCCCTACGAGCAGTACTTC. The whole variable domain, remainder taken from reference TRBV15 and TRBJ2-7, is DAMVIQNPRYQVTQFGKPVTLSCSQTLNHNVMYWYQQKSSQAPKLLFHYYDKDFNNEADTPDNFQSRRPNTSFCFLDIRSPGLGDTAMYLCATSRGLAPYEQYFGPGTRLTVT.

The chain is built from TRBV19 and TRBJ1-1; D call uncertain. This CDR3 is built from 12 residues. Trimming stripped 7 bases from V and 7 bases from J, with 13 bases between. Germline V lookup: CDR1 LNHDA, CDR2 SQIVND (reference sequence). CDR3 DNA sequence: TGTGCCAGTACGGGTGAGGGTGGTGAAGCTTTCTTT. This codes for CASTGEGGEAFF.